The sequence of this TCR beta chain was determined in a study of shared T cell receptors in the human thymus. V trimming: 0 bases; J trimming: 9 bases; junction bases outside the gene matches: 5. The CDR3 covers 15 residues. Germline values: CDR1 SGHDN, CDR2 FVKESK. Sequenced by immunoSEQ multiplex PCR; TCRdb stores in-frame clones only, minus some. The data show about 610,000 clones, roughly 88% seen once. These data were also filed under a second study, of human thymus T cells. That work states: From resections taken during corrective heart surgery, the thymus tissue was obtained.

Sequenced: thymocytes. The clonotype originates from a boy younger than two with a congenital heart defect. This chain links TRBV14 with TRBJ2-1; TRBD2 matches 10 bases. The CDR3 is CASSQESGRAVEQFF. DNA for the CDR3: TGTGCCAGCAGCCAAGAGAGCGGGAGGGCAGTTGAGCAGTTCTTC.